Given below is one TCR beta chain in context. The observed sequence ends 3 residues before the CDR3 terminus, with the missing tail filled in from the germline J gene. Germline assignment: CDR1 SNHLY and CDR2 FYNNEI. CDR3 length: 13 residues. The germline V and J ends were trimmed by 4 bases and 6 bases, with 12 bases remaining between them. The table came from immunoSEQ multiplex PCR; TCRdb's copy has only in-frame clones and leaves some out. This sample lists around 23,000 clones; its ten largest clones have approximately 2.4%. The data stem from a study of T cells in women clearing cervical HPV infection.

Specimen: blood buffy coat. This TCR derives from a woman aged 18 to 75 with a cervical HPV16 infection that either progressed to CIN3+ or cleared (not recorded which). This sequence joins TRBV2 and TRBJ1-2; D ambiguous. CDR3 DNA (partial): TGTGCCAGCAGTGTGTCGGGGAGTAATGGC. Translating it yields CASSVSGSNG. The full-length CDR3 reads as CASSVSGSNGYTF.